A selection of T cell receptor beta chains follows, all from one sample in a study of spatial heterogeneity in lung cancer. A single record per CDR3 protein comes from TCRdb applying MiXCR to the 5' RACE reads. The data show about 2,900 distinct CDR3 sequences, with about 12% seen just once and approximately 22% held by the top ten. The sample in question was lung tumor tissue, obtained at surgery. These receptors came from a male donor with early-stage non-small cell lung cancer. The CDR3 runs from the conserved cysteine through the conserved F or W. The D gene is left open where the match is weak. The size field is filled for only some rows; it gives once, few, many or a size class.

clone_size: medium-sized; j_call: TRBJ2-3; d_call: -; v_call: TRBV7-3; cdr3_aa: CASSFSGVDTQYF; cdr3_nt: TGTGCCAGCAGCTTCTCGGGGGTTGATACGCAGTATTTT
clone_size: medium-sized; j_call: TRBJ1-6; d_call: -; v_call: TRBV7-2; cdr3_aa: CASSLLIGNSPLHF; cdr3_nt: TGTGCCAGCAGCTTACTTATTGGGAATTCACCCCTCCACTTT
clone_size: many; j_call: TRBJ2-5; d_call: -; v_call: TRBV5-1; cdr3_aa: CASSLGDSSLGETQYF; cdr3_nt: TGCGCCAGCAGCTTGGGCGATAGCTCCCTGGGGGAGACCCAGTACTTC
clone_size: medium-sized; j_call: TRBJ1-2; d_call: -; v_call: TRBV3-1; cdr3_aa: CASSHGGNGYTF; cdr3_nt: TGTGCCAGCAGCCATGGGGGTAATGGCTACACCTTC
clone_size: medium-sized; j_call: TRBJ1-1; d_call: -; v_call: TRBV6-6; cdr3_aa: CASSYSPAVIEAFF; cdr3_nt: TGTGCCAGCAGTTACTCCCCGGCAGTGATTGAAGCTTTCTTT
clone_size: many; j_call: TRBJ2-3; d_call: -; v_call: TRBV7-6; cdr3_aa: CASSLGVSGTDTQYF; cdr3_nt: TGTGCCAGCAGCTTAGGGGTTAGCGGAACAGATACGCAGTATTTT
clone_size: many; j_call: TRBJ2-7; d_call: TRBD2; v_call: TRBV28; cdr3_aa: CASSLTLAEAGPRREQYF; cdr3_nt: TGTGCCAGCAGTTTAACGCTAGCGGAAGCTGGGCCGCGCCGCGAGCAGTACTTC
clone_size: many; j_call: TRBJ2-1; d_call: -; v_call: TRBV20-1; cdr3_aa: CSAGQGYNEQFF; cdr3_nt: TGCAGTGCTGGGCAGGGATACAATGAGCAGTTCTTC
clone_size: medium-sized; j_call: TRBJ2-6; d_call: -; v_call: TRBV12-3/TRBV12-4; cdr3_aa: CASSRDAGANVLTF; cdr3_nt: TGTGCCAGCAGTAGGGATGCCGGGGCCAACGTCCTGACTTTC
clone_size: few; j_call: TRBJ2-7; d_call: TRBD1; v_call: TRBV7-2; cdr3_aa: CASSPGTGTRQYF; cdr3_nt: TGTGCCAGCAGCCCCGGGACAGGTACAAGGCAGTACTTC
clone_size: medium-sized; j_call: TRBJ2-5; d_call: -; v_call: TRBV28; cdr3_aa: CASSELGTDYQETQYF; cdr3_nt: TGTGCCAGCAGTGAACTCGGGACTGACTATCAAGAGACCCAGTACTTC
clone_size: medium-sized; j_call: TRBJ2-2; d_call: TRBD1; v_call: TRBV6-2/TRBV6-3; cdr3_aa: CASRGQGESGELFF; cdr3_nt: TGTGCCAGCAGAGGCCAGGGGGAGTCCGGGGAGCTGTTTTTT
clone_size: -; j_call: TRBJ2-1; d_call: -; v_call: TRBV7-2; cdr3_aa: CASSFAGNEQFF; cdr3_nt: TGTGCCAGCAGCTTCGCAGGAAATGAGCAGTTCTTC
clone_size: -; j_call: TRBJ2-1; d_call: -; v_call: TRBV12-3/TRBV12-4; cdr3_aa: CASSSLYRGQFF; cdr3_nt: TGTGCCAGCAGTTCGCTGTACCGGGGGCAGTTCTTC
clone_size: medium-sized; j_call: TRBJ2-1; d_call: TRBD2; v_call: TRBV28; cdr3_aa: CASSLYAGGDNEQFF; cdr3_nt: TGTGCCAGCAGTTTATACGCGGGAGGGGACAATGAGCAGTTCTTC
clone_size: -; j_call: TRBJ1-4; d_call: -; v_call: TRBV18; cdr3_aa: CASSQKGVGTNEKLFF; cdr3_nt: TGTGCCAGCTCCCAAAAGGGGGTTGGAACTAATGAAAAACTGTTTTTT
clone_size: medium-sized; j_call: TRBJ2-1; d_call: -; v_call: TRBV6-8; cdr3_aa: CASTNEVGQFF; cdr3_nt: TGTGCCAGCACAAACGAGGTTGGGCAGTTCTTC
clone_size: -; j_call: TRBJ1-5; d_call: TRBD1; v_call: TRBV20-1; cdr3_aa: CSARFGTGGVVSSNQPQHF; cdr3_nt: TGCAGTGCTAGGTTTGGGACAGGGGGCGTCGTGAGTAGCAATCAGCCCCAGCATTTT
clone_size: medium-sized; j_call: TRBJ2-1; d_call: TRBD2; v_call: TRBV12-5; cdr3_aa: CATAGGPNEQFF; cdr3_nt: TGTGCTACAGCGGGAGGGCCCAATGAGCAGTTCTTC
clone_size: large; j_call: TRBJ1-5; d_call: -; v_call: TRBV7-9; cdr3_aa: CASSFSGAGDQPQHF; cdr3_nt: TGTGCCAGCAGCTTTTCAGGGGCTGGGGATCAGCCCCAGCATTTT
clone_size: large; j_call: TRBJ2-7; d_call: TRBD1; v_call: TRBV7-6; cdr3_aa: CASSPHPGQGANEQYF; cdr3_nt: TGTGCCAGCAGCCCCCACCCGGGACAGGGGGCAAACGAGCAGTACTTC
clone_size: -; j_call: TRBJ2-5; d_call: TRBD2; v_call: TRBV5-6; cdr3_aa: CASSLLAGGGETQYF; cdr3_nt: TGTGCCAGCAGCTTACTAGCGGGGGGGGGCGAGACCCAGTACTTC
clone_size: medium-sized; j_call: TRBJ2-3; d_call: -; v_call: TRBV5-1; cdr3_aa: CASSLVNGDTQYF; cdr3_nt: TGCGCCAGCAGCTTGGTCAATGGAGATACGCAGTATTTT
clone_size: many; j_call: TRBJ2-3; d_call: -; v_call: TRBV7-3; cdr3_aa: CASSFGGPDTQYF; cdr3_nt: TGTGCCAGCAGCTTCGGGGGCCCAGATACGCAGTATTTT
clone_size: few; j_call: TRBJ2-3; d_call: -; v_call: TRBV19; cdr3_aa: CASSSSAPDTQYF; cdr3_nt: TGTGCCAGTAGCTCCAGTGCCCCGGATACGCAGTATTTT
clone_size: -; j_call: TRBJ2-5; d_call: -; v_call: TRBV7-2; cdr3_aa: CASSLAVGVGETQYF; cdr3_nt: TGTGCCAGCAGCTTAGCGGTCGGAGTCGGGGAGACCCAGTACTTC
clone_size: medium-sized; j_call: TRBJ2-3; d_call: -; v_call: TRBV15; cdr3_aa: CATSPRDEQRTDTQYF; cdr3_nt: TGTGCCACCAGCCCCCGGGACGAGCAACGCACAGATACGCAGTATTTT
clone_size: medium-sized; j_call: TRBJ1-1; d_call: -; v_call: TRBV27; cdr3_aa: CASSFPHVGQKNTEAFF; cdr3_nt: TGTGCCAGCAGTTTCCCGCATGTAGGACAGAAGAACACTGAAGCTTTCTTT
clone_size: medium-sized; j_call: TRBJ2-7; d_call: TRBD1; v_call: TRBV18; cdr3_aa: CASSRQGTAGEQYF; cdr3_nt: TGTGCCAGCTCAAGACAGGGAACGGCCGGCGAGCAGTACTTC